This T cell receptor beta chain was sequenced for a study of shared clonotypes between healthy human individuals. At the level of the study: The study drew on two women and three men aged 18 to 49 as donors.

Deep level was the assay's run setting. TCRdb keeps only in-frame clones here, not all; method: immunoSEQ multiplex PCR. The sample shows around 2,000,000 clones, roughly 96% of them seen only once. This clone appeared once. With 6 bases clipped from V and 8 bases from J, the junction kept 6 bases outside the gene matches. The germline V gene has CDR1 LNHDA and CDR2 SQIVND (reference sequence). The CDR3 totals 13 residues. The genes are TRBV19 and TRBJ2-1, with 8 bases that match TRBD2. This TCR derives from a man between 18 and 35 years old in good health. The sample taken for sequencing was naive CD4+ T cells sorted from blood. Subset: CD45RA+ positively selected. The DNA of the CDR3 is TGTGCCAGTAGAAAGCGGGAGACCTATGAGCAGTTCTTC. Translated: CASRKRETYEQFF.